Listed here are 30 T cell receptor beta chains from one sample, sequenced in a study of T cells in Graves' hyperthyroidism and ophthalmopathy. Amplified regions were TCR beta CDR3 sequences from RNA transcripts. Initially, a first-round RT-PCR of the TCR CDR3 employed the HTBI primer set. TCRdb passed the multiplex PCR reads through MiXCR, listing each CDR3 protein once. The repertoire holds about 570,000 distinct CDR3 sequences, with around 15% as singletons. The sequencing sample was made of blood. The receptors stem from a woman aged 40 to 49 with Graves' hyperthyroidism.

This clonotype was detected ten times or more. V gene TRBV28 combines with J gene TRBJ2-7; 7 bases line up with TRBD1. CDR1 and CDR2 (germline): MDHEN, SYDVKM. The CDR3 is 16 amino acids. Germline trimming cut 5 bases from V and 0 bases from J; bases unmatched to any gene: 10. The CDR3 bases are TGTGCCAGCAGTCCTCCGGGACAGAGCATCTCCTACGAGCAGTACTTC. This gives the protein CASSPPGQSISYEQYF.

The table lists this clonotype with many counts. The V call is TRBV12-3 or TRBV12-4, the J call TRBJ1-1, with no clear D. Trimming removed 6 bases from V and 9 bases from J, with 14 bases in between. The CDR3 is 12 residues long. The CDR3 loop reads CASRKNQLKAFF. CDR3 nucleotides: TGTGCCAGCAGAAAGAATCAGTTGAAAGCTTTCTTT.

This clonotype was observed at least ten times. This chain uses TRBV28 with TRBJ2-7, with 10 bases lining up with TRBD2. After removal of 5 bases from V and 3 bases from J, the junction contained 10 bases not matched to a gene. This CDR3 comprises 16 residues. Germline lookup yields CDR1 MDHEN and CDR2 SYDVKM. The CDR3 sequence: CASSAKLAGSGYEQYF. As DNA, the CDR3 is TGTGCCAGCAGTGCAAAACTAGCGGGAAGCGGCTACGAGCAGTACTTC.

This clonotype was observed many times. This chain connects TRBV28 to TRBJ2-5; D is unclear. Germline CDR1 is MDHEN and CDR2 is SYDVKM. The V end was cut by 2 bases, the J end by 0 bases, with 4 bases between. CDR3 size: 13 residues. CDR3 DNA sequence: TGTGCCAGCAGTTTAACGTACCAAGAGACCCAGTACTTC. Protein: CASSLTYQETQYF. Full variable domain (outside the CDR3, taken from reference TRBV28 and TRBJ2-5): DVKVTQSSRYLVKRTGEKVFLECVQDMDHENMFWYRQDPGLGLRLIYFSYDVKMKEKGDIPEGYSVSREKKERFSLILESASTNQTSMYLCASSLTYQETQYFGPGTRLLVL.

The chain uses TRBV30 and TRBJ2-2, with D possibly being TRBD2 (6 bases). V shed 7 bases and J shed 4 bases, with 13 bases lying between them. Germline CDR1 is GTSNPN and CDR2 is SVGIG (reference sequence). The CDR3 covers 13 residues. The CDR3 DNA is TGTGCCTACCCCCGGGGGAGCACCGGGGAGCTGTTTTTT. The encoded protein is CAYPRGSTGELFF. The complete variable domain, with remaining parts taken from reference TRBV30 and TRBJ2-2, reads SQTIHQWPATLVQPVGSPLSLECTVEGTSNPNLYWYRQAAGRGLQLLFYSVGIGQISSEVPQNLSASRPQDRQFILSSKKLLLSDSGFYLCAYPRGSTGELFFGEGSRLTVL.

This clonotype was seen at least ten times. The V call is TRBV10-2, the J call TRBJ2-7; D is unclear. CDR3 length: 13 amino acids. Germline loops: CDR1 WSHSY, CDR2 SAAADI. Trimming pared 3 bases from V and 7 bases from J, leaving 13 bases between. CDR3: CASSDLQAREQYF. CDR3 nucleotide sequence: TGCGCCAGCAGTGATCTACAAGCTCGGGAGCAGTACTTC.

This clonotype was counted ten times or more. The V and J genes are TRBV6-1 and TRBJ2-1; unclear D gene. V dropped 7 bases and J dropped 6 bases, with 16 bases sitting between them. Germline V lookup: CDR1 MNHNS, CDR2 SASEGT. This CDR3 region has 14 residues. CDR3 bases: TGTGCCAGCATCGGGCCAATCCGCGGCAATGAGCAGTTCTTC. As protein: CASIGPIRGNEQFF.

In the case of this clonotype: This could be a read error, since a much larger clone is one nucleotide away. CDR3 coding DNA: TGCGCCAGCAGCGAGGAAGGGGGTGTCACTGAAGCTTTCTTT. Amino acid sequence: CASSEEGGVTEAFF. The V gene is TRBV5-1, the J gene TRBJ1-1; possibly TRBD1 for D (6 bases). V lost 4 bases and J lost 4, with 14 bases in between. CDR3 length equals 14 residues. Germline loops: CDR1 SGHRS, CDR2 YFSETQ.

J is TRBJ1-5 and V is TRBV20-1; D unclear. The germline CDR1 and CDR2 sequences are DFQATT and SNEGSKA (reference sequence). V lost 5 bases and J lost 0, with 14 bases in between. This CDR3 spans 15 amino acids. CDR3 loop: CSAEPRPRSNQPQHF. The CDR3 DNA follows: TGCAGTGCTGAACCACGACCCCGTAGCAATCAGCCCCAGCATTTT.

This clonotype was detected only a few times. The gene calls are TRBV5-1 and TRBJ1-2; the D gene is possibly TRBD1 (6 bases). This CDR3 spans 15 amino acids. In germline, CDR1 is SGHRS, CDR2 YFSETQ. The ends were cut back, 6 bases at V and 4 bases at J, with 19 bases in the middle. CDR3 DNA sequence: TGCGCCAGCAAGCCGCAATCAGGGGAAGCCTATGGCTACACCTTC. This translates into CASKPQSGEAYGYTF.

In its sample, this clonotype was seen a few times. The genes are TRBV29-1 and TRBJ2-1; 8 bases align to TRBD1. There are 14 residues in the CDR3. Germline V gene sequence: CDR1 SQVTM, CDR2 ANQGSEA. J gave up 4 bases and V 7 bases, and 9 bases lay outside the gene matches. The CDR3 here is CSAKTGASYNEQFF. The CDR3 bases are TGCAGCGCCAAGACAGGGGCGAGTTACAATGAGCAGTTCTTC.

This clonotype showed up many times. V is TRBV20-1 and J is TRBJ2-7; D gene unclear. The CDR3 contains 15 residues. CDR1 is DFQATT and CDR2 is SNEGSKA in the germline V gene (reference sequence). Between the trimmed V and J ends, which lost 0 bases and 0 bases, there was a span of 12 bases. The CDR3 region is CSARDRRESSYEQYF. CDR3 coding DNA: TGCAGTGCTAGAGATCGCAGAGAAAGCTCCTACGAGCAGTACTTC.

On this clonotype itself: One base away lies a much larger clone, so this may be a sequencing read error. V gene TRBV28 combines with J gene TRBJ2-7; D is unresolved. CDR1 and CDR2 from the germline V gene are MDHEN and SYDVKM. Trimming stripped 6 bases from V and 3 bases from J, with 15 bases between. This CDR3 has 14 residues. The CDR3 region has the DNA TGTGCCAGCAGACCGATGGAGCACTACTACGAGCAGTACTTC. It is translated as CASRPMEHYYEQYF.

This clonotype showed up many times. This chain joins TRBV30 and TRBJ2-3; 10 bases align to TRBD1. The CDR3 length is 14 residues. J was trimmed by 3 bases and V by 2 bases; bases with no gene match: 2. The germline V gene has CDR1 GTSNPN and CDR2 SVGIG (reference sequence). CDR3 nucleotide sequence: TGTGCCTGGAGTCCGGACAGGGGGACAGATACGCAGTATTTT. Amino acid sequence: CAWSPDRGTDTQYF.

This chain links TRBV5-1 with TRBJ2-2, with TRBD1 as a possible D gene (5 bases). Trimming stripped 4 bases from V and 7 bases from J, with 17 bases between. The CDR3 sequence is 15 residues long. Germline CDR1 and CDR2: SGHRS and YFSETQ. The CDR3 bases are TGCGCCAGCAGCCTTATTGCGGACACAGGCGGGGAGCTGTTTTTT. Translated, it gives CASSLIADTGGELFF.

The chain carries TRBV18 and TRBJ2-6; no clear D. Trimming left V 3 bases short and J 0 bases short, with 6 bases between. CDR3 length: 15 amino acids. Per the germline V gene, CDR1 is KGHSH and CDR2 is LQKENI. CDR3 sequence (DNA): TGTGCCAGCTCACCTATTCCCTCTGGGGCCAACGTCCTGACTTTC. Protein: CASSPIPSGANVLTF.

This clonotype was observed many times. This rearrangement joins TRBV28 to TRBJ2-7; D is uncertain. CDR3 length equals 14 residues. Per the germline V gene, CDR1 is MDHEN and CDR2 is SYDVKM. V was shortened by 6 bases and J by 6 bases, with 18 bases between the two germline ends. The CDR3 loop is CASSSDSPHGEQYF. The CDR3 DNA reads TGTGCCAGCAGCTCAGACTCACCTCATGGCGAGCAGTACTTC.

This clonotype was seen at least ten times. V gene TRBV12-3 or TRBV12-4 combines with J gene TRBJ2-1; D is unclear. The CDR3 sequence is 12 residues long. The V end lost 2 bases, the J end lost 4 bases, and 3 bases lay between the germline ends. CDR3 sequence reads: CASSLRYNEQFF. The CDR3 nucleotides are TGTGCCAGCAGTTTACGTTACAATGAGCAGTTCTTC.

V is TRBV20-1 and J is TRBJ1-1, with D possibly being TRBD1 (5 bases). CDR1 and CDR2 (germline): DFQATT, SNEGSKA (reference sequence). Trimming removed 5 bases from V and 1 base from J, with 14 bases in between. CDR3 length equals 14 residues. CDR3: CSAGGGRGNTEAFF. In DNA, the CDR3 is TGCAGTGCTGGGGGGGGGAGAGGGAACACTGAAGCTTTCTTT.

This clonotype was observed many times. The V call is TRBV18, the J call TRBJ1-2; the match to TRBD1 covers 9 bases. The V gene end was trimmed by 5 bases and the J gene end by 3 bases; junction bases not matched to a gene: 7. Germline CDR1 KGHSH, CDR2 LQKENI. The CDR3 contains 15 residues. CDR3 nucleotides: TGTGCCAGCTCAAATACAGGGGGCATAGACTATGGCTACACCTTC. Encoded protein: CASSNTGGIDYGYTF.

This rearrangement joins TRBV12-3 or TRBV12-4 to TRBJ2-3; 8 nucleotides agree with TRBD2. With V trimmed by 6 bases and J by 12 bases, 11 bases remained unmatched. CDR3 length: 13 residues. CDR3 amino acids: CASSHPVAGSQYF. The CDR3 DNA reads TGTGCCAGCAGCCACCCCGTAGCGGGATCCCAGTATTTT.

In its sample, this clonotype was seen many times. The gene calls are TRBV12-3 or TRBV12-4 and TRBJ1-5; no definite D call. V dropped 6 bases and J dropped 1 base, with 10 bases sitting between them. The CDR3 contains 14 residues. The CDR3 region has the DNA TGTGCCAGCAGCCCAGGTAGGAGCAATCAGCCCCAGCATTTT. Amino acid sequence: CASSPGRSNQPQHF.

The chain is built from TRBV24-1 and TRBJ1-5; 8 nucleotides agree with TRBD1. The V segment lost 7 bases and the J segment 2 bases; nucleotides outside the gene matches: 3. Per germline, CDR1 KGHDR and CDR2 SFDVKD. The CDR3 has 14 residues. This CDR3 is CATREGQGNQPQHF. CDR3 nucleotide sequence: TGTGCCACCAGGGAGGGACAGGGCAATCAGCCCCAGCATTTT.

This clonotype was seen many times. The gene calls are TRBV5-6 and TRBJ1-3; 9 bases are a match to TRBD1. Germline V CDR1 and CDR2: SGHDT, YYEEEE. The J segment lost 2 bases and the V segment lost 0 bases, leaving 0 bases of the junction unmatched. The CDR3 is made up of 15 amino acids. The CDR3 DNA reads TGTGCCAGCAGCTTGGGACAGGGGGCTGGAAACACCATATATTTT. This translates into CASSLGQGAGNTIYF.

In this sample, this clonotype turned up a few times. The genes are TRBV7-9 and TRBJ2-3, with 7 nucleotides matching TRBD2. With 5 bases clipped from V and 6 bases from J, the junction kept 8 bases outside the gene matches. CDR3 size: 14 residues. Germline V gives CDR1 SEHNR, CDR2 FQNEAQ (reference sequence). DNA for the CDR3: TGTGCCAGCAGCCGACCGGGGGGTTCGGATACGCAGTATTTT. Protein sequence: CASSRPGGSDTQYF.

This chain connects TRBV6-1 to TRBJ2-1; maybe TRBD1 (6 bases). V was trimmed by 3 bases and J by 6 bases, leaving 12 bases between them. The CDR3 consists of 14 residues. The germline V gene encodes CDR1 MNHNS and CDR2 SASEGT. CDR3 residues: CASSEGAWANEQFF. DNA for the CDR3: TGTGCCAGCAGTGAGGGGGCCTGGGCCAATGAGCAGTTCTTC.

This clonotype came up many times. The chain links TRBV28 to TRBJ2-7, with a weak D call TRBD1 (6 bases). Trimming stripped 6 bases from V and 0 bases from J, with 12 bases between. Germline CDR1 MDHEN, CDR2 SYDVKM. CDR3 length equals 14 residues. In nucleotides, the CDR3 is TGTGCCAGCAGCCCTCGGGACATCTCCTACGAGCAGTACTTC. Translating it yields CASSPRDISYEQYF.

CDR3: CASSSLSGANVLTF. As DNA, the CDR3 is TGTGCCAGCAGTTCCCTCTCTGGGGCCAACGTCCTGACTTTC. The V and J genes are TRBV6-1 and TRBJ2-6, with D uncertain. The CDR3 contains 14 residues. In germline, CDR1 is MNHNS, CDR2 SASEGT. Trimming shortened V by 5 bases and J by 0 bases, and 5 bases separated the two germline ends.

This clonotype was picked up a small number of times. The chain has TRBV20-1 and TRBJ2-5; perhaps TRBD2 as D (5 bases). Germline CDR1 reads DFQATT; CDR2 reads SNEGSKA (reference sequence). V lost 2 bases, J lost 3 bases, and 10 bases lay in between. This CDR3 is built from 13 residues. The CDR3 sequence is CSARFPGEETQYF. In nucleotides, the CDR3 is TGCAGTGCTAGATTTCCCGGGGAAGAGACCCAGTACTTC.

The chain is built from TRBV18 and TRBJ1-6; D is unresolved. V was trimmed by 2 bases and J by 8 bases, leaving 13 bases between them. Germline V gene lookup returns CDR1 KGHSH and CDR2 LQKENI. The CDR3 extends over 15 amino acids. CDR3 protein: CASSPDNLRDSPLHF. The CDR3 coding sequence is TGTGCCAGCTCACCAGACAACCTGAGGGATTCACCCCTCCACTTT.